This T cell receptor beta chain was profiled in a study of T cells in Graves' hyperthyroidism and ophthalmopathy. This CDR3 comprises 13 residues. Germline V gene lookup returns CDR1 MNHNS and CDR2 SASEGT. Trimming removed 6 bases at V and 0 bases at J, with 6 bases between. TCR beta CDR3 regions were amplified from RNA transcripts. First-round RT-PCR with HTBI primers amplified the TCR CDR3 region. MiXCR, applied by TCRdb to the multiplex PCR reads, yields one record per CDR3 protein. The table has 250,000 or so distinct CDR3 sequences, roughly 15% seen once. Only a few counts were recorded for this clonotype. This sequence may be a read error, since a much larger clone differs from it by one base.

V is TRBV6-1 and J is TRBJ1-3, with D possibly TRBD1 on 5 matching bases. This clonotype was obtained from a woman between 50 and 59 years old with Graves' hyperthyroidism that later progressed to Graves' ophthalmopathy. The sequenced sample was blood. DNA of the CDR3: TGTGCCAGCAGCGACAGCTCTGGAAACACCATATATTTT. This sequence encodes CASSDSSGNTIYF.